This T cell receptor (beta chain) was captured in a study of regulatory T cells in long-lasting Graves disease. With iRepertoire HTBI primers and Arm-PCR of CDR3 regions, TCR beta libraries were built. TCRdb redid the calling of the multiplex PCR reads with MiXCR, one entry per CDR3 protein. The sample carries hundreds of thousands of distinct CDR3 sequences, roughly 14% recorded once. Notes on this clonotype: One end of the junction fails to match germline, which may point to a read error.

As to time point: newly diagnosed GD, antithyroid drugs for less than 3 months. Researchers made the TCR library from RNA that was extracted from PBMCs. The CDR3 spans 14 residues. CDR1 and CDR2 from the germline V gene are SGHKS and YYEKEE (reference sequence). This same sample was also taken into another study, of T cells in Graves' hyperthyroidism and ophthalmopathy. That investigation notes: Hyperthyroidism, newly diagnosed and lasting under 2 months, affected patients aged 18 to 65.

The V call is TRBV5-5, the J call TRBJ1-6; TRBD1 might be the D (6 bases). This TCR was sampled from a man aged 25-45 years with Graves disease. The input for sequencing was peripheral blood mononuclear cells (PBMCs), taken at new diagnosis, from a patient treated with antithyroid drugs. CDR3 bases: TGCGCCAGCACCTCCGGGGGGGGCAATTCACCCCTCCACTTT. It specifies CASTSGGGNSPLHF.